This is a list of T cell receptor beta chains from one sample in a study of shared clonotypes between healthy human individuals. Sequenced by immunoSEQ multiplex PCR; TCRdb stores in-frame clones only, minus some. Here the sample spans fewer than 2.5 million clones, more than 85% being singletons. The sequenced material came from naive CD4+ T cells from PBMCs. Receptors were obtained from a man aged 18 to 29 in good health. Some clones in this sample may be carry-over from other donors' samples. Both conserved end residues are part of each CDR3. A D gene is named only where the DNA matches it firmly. The size entry is marked missing in some rows and otherwise reads once, few, many or a size class.

CDR3 DNA	CDR3 protein	D gene	V gene	J gene	clone size
TGTGCCAGCAGACTGGGCACTCGGCCTGGAAACACCATATATTTT	CASRLGTRPGNTIYF	NA	TRBV28	TRBJ1-3	NA
TGTGCCAGCAGCCCAAGGCGGACACCTCAGTACTCGTATTTT	CASSPRRTPQYSYF	NA	TRBV7-9	TRBJ2-3	NA
TGTGCCAGCAGCCCCTGGGCGGGGATCCAAGAGACCCAGTACTTC	CASSPWAGIQETQYF	NA	TRBV7-9	TRBJ2-5	NA
TGTGCCAGCAGCGGCGGGGACTCCTTTCATCTGAGGCAGTATTTT	CASSGGDSFHLRQYF	NA	TRBV7-2	TRBJ2-3	once
TGTGCCAGCAGCTTAGCTGCGAACCTAGGACAGGGGGCTTTCTTT	CASSLAANLGQGAFF	TRBD1	TRBV7-2	TRBJ1-1	NA
TGTGCCAGCAGCTTGGGCGGGAGAGGGCCAGATACGCAGTATTTT	CASSLGGRGPDTQYF	TRBD2	TRBV5-6	TRBJ2-3	NA
TGTGCCAGCAGCTTACTCACGGGCGTCGGCTACACCTTC	CASSLLTGVGYTF	NA	TRBV7-8	TRBJ1-2	NA
TGTGCCAGCAGTGAAGCTGGAGGGGCGGGCACTGAAGCTTTCTTT	CASSEAGGAGTEAFF	NA	TRBV6-1	TRBJ1-1	NA
TGCGCCAGCAGCCAACTAAACCTGGGGCCCGCCTACGAGCAGTACTTC	CASSQLNLGPAYEQYF	NA	TRBV4-1	TRBJ2-7	once
TGCGCCAGCAGCTTGGCCGTCACAGGGGTTAATGGCTACACCTTC	CASSLAVTGVNGYTF	TRBD1	TRBV5-1	TRBJ1-2	once
TGTGCCAGCAGCTTAGCGGGGGGCAAACGGCAGTACTTC	CASSLAGGKRQYF	NA	TRBV7-9	TRBJ2-7	NA
TGTGCCAGTCTAAACGAGGGCGGGGAGACCCAGTACTTC	CASLNEGGETQYF	NA	TRBV6-7	TRBJ2-5	NA
TGTGCCAGCAGCTTTAGACAGGGGGTGCGGTATGAGCAGTTCTTC	CASSFRQGVRYEQFF	TRBD1	TRBV11-2	TRBJ2-1	NA
TGCGCCAGCAGCCTCCCGACTAGCGGGAGAAGATACGGGGAGCTGTTTTTT	CASSLPTSGRRYGELFF	TRBD2	TRBV4-1	TRBJ2-2	NA
TGCGCCAGCAGCCCGGGGCGGCAAGAGACCCAGTACTTC	CASSPGRQETQYF	NA	TRBV5-1	TRBJ2-5	NA
TGCGCCAGCAGCTCCGGGACAGCAGTGGGGACCCAGTACTTC	CASSSGTAVGTQYF	TRBD1	TRBV5-1	TRBJ2-5	NA
TGTGCCAGCAGCTCCCCCCGGGGGACAGATACGCAGTATTTT	CASSSPRGTDTQYF	NA	TRBV5-4	TRBJ2-3	NA
TGTGCCAGCAGCCAAGTAAATTCCTGGCTATCCAATGAGCAGTTCTTC	CASSQVNSWLSNEQFF	NA	TRBV4-2	TRBJ2-1	NA
TGCAGCGTTGAAGATGGGAGCGGGAGTACCTACAATGAGCAGTTCTTC	CSVEDGSGSTYNEQFF	TRBD2	TRBV29-1	TRBJ2-1	NA
TGTGCCAGCAGTGAAGATCGGGGCTCCTACGAGCAGTGCTTC	CASSEDRGSYEQCF	NA	TRBV6-1	TRBJ2-7	NA
TGTGCCAGCAGCCCTAGCGCGGGAAGTGCAGATACGCAGTATTTT	CASSPSAGSADTQYF	NA	TRBV4-2	TRBJ2-3	NA
TGTGCCACTCCCCCGACAGTCACCCCCACTGAAGCTTTCTTT	CATPPTVTPTEAFF	NA	TRBV27	TRBJ1-1	NA
TGTGCCAGCAGTTACACTAGCACAGATACGCAGTATTTT	CASSYTSTDTQYF	NA	TRBV6-5	TRBJ2-3	NA
TGTGCCAGCAGCTTAGGACTAGCGTGGAAAAGCTTAACAGATACGCAGTATTTT	CASSLGLAWKSLTDTQYF	TRBD2	TRBV7-9	TRBJ2-3	NA